Following are 19 T cell receptor beta chains from one sample sequenced in a study of Graves' ophthalmopathy and Graves' hyperthyroidism. CDR3 regions of TCR beta were amplified from RNA transcripts. First-round RT-PCR with HTBI primers preceded a second-round multiplex PCR. TCRdb used MiXCR to reprocess the multiplex PCR reads, holding one entry per CDR3 protein. The table includes about 620,000 distinct CDR3 sequences, about a fifth detected once. Sequenced: peripheral blood. Receptors were obtained from a woman between 18 and 29 years old with stable Graves' hyperthyroidism. Some clones in this sample may be carry-over from other donors' samples.

Of note for this clonotype: An end of the junction does not agree with germline; a read error may underlie this. DNA of the CDR3: TGTGCCGGTAGTATAAGGATGGGTGAGACTGAAGCTTTCTTT. Translated, it gives CAGSIRMGETEAFF. The J gene is TRBJ1-1, the V gene TRBV19; D gene unclear. The CDR3 has 14 amino acids. Germline-derived CDR1 and CDR2 are LNHDA and SQIVND (reference sequence). The entire variable domain, with the rest obtained from reference TRBV19 and TRBJ1-1, is as follows: DGGITQSPKYLFRKEGQNVTLSCEQNLNHDAMYWYRQDPGQGLRLIYYSQIVNDFQKGDIAEGYSVSREKKESFPLTVTSAQKNPTAFYLCAGSIRMGETEAFFGQGTRLTVV.

This clonotype appeared a single time. At one of its ends the junction is not consistent with the germline gene, which may arise from a read error. The rearrangement joins TRBV25-1 to TRBJ1-5, with D perhaps matching TRBD1 (5 bases). Germline lookup yields CDR1 MGHDK and CDR2 SYGVNS. CDR3 length: 15 residues. The CDR3 region is CAIHHFWPGDQPQHF. CDR3 nucleotides: TGTGCCATCCACCATTTTTGGCCGGGGGATCAGCCCCAACATTTT.

This clonotype was seen a handful of times. The rearrangement joins TRBV5-1 to TRBJ2-4; TRBD2 agrees at 10 bases. This CDR3 is built from 16 residues. Germline V gene sequence: CDR1 SGHRS, CDR2 YFSETQ. V was pared by 4 bases and J by 4 bases, with 8 bases of the junction left unmatched. The CDR3 spells CASSGELAGVKNIQYF. The CDR3 nucleotides are TGCGCCAGCAGCGGGGAGCTAGCGGGAGTAAAAAACATTCAGTACTTC.

The V gene is TRBV28, the J gene TRBJ2-5, with D perhaps assigned TRBD1 or TRBD2 (5 bases each). Germline CDR1 is MDHEN and CDR2 is SYDVKM. The CDR3 has 13 residues. The germline V and J ends were trimmed by 5 bases and 7 bases, with 14 bases remaining between them. In DNA, the CDR3 is TGTGCCAGCAGTGAACGACCTGGGGGGACCCAGTACTTC. Protein sequence: CASSERPGGTQYF.

This clonotype was seen more than once but under ten times. This chain connects TRBV5-1 to TRBJ2-2, with 10 bases aligning to TRBD2. This CDR3 region has 18 residues. The V and J ends lost 1 base and 2 bases, in that order; junction bases with no gene match: 8. The V gene's germline CDR1 is SGHRS and CDR2 YFSETQ. The CDR3 DNA reads as TGCGCCAGCAGCTTGTTTGCTAGCGGGAGTGCTAACACCGGGGAGCTGTTTTTT. It translates to CASSLFASGSANTGELFF.

This clonotype was detected ten times or more. CDR3 coding DNA: TGTGCCAGCAGCTCGATTAAAGGGACAGACCAAGAGACCCAGTACTTC. Its translation: CASSSIKGTDQETQYF. The J gene is TRBJ2-5, the V gene TRBV11-2; 7 bases are a match to TRBD1. The CDR3 spans 16 residues. Germline V gene data show CDR1 as SGHAT and CDR2 as FQNNGV. The ends lost 4 bases at V and 0 bases at J; junction bases unmatched: 8. Full variable domain (remainder filled in from reference TRBV11-2 and TRBJ2-5): EAGVAQSPRYKIIEKRQSVAFWCNPISGHATLYWYQQILGQGPKLLIQFQNNGVVDDSQLPKDRFSAERLKGVDSTLKIQPAKLEDSAVYLCASSSIKGTDQETQYFGPGTRLLVL.

The rearrangement uses TRBV12-3 or TRBV12-4 and TRBJ2-2, with 9 positions matching TRBD1. After removal of 5 bases from V and 6 bases from J, the junction contained 13 bases not matched to a gene. This CDR3 has 17 amino acids. CDR3 sequence: CASSPGQGGPLPGELFF. In nucleotides, the CDR3 is TGTGCCAGCAGTCCGGGACAGGGTGGCCCTCTTCCCGGGGAGCTGTTTTTT.

This chain uses TRBV10-3 with TRBJ2-5, with TRBD2 identical over 11 bases. The CDR3 has 14 residues. Trimming removed 6 bases from V and 4 bases from J; junction bases left unmatched: 4. Germline assignment: CDR1 ENHRY and CDR2 SYGVKD. DNA for the CDR3: TGTGCCATCAGAACCGGGACTAGCGGAGAGACCCAGTACTTC. Translated, it gives CAIRTGTSGETQYF.

In this sample, this clonotype turned up a few times. J is TRBJ2-7 and V is TRBV5-5; 13 positions agree with TRBD2. Germline lookup yields CDR1 SGHKS and CDR2 YYEKEE (reference sequence). Trimming removed 4 bases from V and 4 bases from J; junction bases left unmatched: 8. This CDR3 contains 16 residues. CDR3 protein: CASSLEPGLAGYEQYF. The CDR3, as DNA: TGTGCCAGCAGCCTGGAGCCGGGACTAGCGGGATACGAGCAGTACTTC.

This chain links TRBV27 with TRBJ2-6; D possibly corresponds to TRBD1 (6 bases). Trimming shortened V by 2 bases and J by 0 bases, and 8 bases separated the two germline ends. The CDR3 is 16 residues long. Germline CDR1 and CDR2: MNHEY and SMNVEV (reference sequence). CDR3: CASSLQGPSGANVLTF. Written as DNA, the CDR3 is TGTGCCAGCAGTTTACAGGGGCCCTCTGGGGCCAACGTCCTGACTTTC.

This clonotype was observed many times. The chain uses TRBV20-1 and TRBJ2-7, with 7 bases identical to TRBD1. This CDR3 has 13 amino acids. The germline gives CDR1 DFQATT, CDR2 SNEGSKA (reference sequence). V shed 5 bases, J shed 4 bases, and the junction held 8 bases outside the gene matches. CDR3 bases: TGCAGTGCTTCGGACAGGATCATTTACGAGCAGTACTTC. Its translation is CSASDRIIYEQYF.

This clonotype was counted at least ten times. The rearrangement links TRBV19 to TRBJ1-1; D is undetermined. Trimming removed 1 base from V and 4 bases from J, with 10 bases in between. From germline, CDR1 is LNHDA and CDR2 SQIVND (reference sequence). The CDR3 length is 14 residues. The CDR3 spells CASSIVGRTTEAFF. CDR3 DNA sequence: TGTGCCAGTAGTATAGTGGGGAGGACCACTGAAGCTTTCTTT.

V is TRBV6-1 and J is TRBJ1-1; D is perhaps TRBD1 (6 bases). This CDR3 comprises 13 residues. The V end was cut by 10 bases, the J end by 1 base, with 13 bases between. Germline V CDR1 and CDR2: MNHNS, SASEGT. CDR3 loop: CATRRGQNTEAFF. CDR3 DNA sequence: TGTGCCACCAGGCGGGGACAGAACACTGAAGCTTTCTTT.

The CDR3 coding sequence is TGTGCCAGCAGGGTACCGGGACAGGGGGCGCCAGCCTATGGCTACACCTTC. Its protein product is CASRVPGQGAPAYGYTF. This chain connects TRBV12-3 or TRBV12-4 to TRBJ1-2, with 12 bases aligning to TRBD1. The CDR3 is made up of 17 amino acids. The ends lost 6 bases at V and 4 bases at J; junction bases unmatched: 12.

This sequence joins TRBV11-2 and TRBJ2-7; the D gene could be TRBD1 or TRBD2 (6 bases each). Trimming took 5 bases from V and 6 from J, leaving 17 bases between them. There are 14 residues in the CDR3. Germline CDR1 SGHAT, CDR2 FQNNGV. CDR3 bases: TGTGCCAGCAGCACCCTCCTGGGGGGCCTCGAGCAGTACTTC. Translation gives CASSTLLGGLEQYF. Full variable domain (rest looked up from reference TRBV11-2 and TRBJ2-7): EAGVAQSPRYKIIEKRQSVAFWCNPISGHATLYWYQQILGQGPKLLIQFQNNGVVDDSQLPKDRFSAERLKGVDSTLKIQPAKLEDSAVYLCASSTLLGGLEQYFGPGTRLTVT.

This clonotype was recorded at least ten times. This chain connects TRBV12-3 or TRBV12-4 to TRBJ1-6; unclear D gene. CDR3 size: 14 residues. Trimming took 5 bases from V and 4 from J, leaving 9 bases between them. This chain's CDR3 is CASSPRGYNSPLHF. CDR3 nucleotides: TGTGCCAGCAGTCCCCGTGGGTATAATTCACCCCTCCACTTT.

A note on this clonotype: A much larger clonotype is one base distant, so this may be a read error. The chain employs TRBV6-1 and TRBJ2-7; D remains ambiguous. CDR3 length: 13 residues. Looked up from germline, CDR1 is MNHNS and CDR2 is SASEGT. CDR3 nucleotide sequence: TGTGCCAGCAGTGAACAGAAAAACTACGAGCAGGACTTC. Its translation is CASSEQKNYEQDF.

With regard to this clonotype: At one end, the junction sequence differs from germline, possibly due to a read error. This rearrangement joins TRBV12-3 or TRBV12-4 to TRBJ1-1, with 9 nucleotides matching TRBD1. The CDR3 contains 15 residues. The CDR3 bases are TGTGCCAACAGGGGGACAGGGACATGGGTCACTGAAACTTTCTTT. As protein: CANRGTGTWVTETFF.

This clonotype was seen at least ten times. The rearrangement uses TRBV7-3 and TRBJ2-7; D not resolved. V was shortened by 1 base and J by 0 bases, with 10 bases between the two germline ends. This CDR3 region has 15 residues. Looked up from germline, CDR1 is SGHTA and CDR2 is FQGTGA. The CDR3 protein is CASSLSRGSSYEQYF. In DNA form, the CDR3 reads TGTGCCAGCAGCTTAAGTCGCGGCAGCTCCTACGAGCAGTACTTC.